Listed here is a single T cell receptor beta chain. Only in-frame clones appear in the TCRdb table, and some are missing; sequencing was by immunoSEQ multiplex PCR. The profile shows around 200,000 clones, approximately 81% of them singletons. Germline values: CDR1 GTSNPN, CDR2 SVGIG (reference sequence). Deletions cut 2 bases from V and 2 bases from J, with 15 bases between. CDR3 length: 15 residues. The data were obtained in a study of blood T cell repertoires in COVID-19. Looking at the study overall: PBMCs, B-cell-depleted T cells, or T cells were the source of the cDNA or gDNA that made up the material.

The chain couples TRBV30 to TRBJ2-5; TRBD1 might be the D (5 bases). Sequenced sample: peripheral blood. This receptor was obtained from an elderly woman with acute or convalescent COVID-19. CDR3 sequence (DNA): TGTGCCTGGAGTATATCGTCGACAGCGCAAGAGACCCAGTACTTC. It is translated as CAWSISSTAQETQYF.